Described below is a single TCR beta chain sequence and its context. This clonotype was observed a few times. No antigen is known for it. No per-base quality is available; no much larger clone lies one base away. Instrument on record: Illumina HiSeq 2500. TCR beta libraries were prepared by quantitative 5'-RACE with molecular barcodes. Processing in the source paper ran as follows. To identify disease-linked TCR variants, a new computational method was used, one built on a probabilistic model of VDJ rearrangement. In-frame beta chains were kept once TCRdb had trimmed the public reads at Q25 with fastp and called clones with MiXCR. Entries that share a CDR3 protein sequence are merged under the most common genes and DNA. What appears here as the V and J calls and clone size reflects TCRdb's work, not the paper's. For this sample there are approximately 540,000 distinct CDR3 sequences; roughly 13% appear just once. Of the sample, around 6.8% falls within the top ten clones.

This entry is derived from a study of CD8 T cells in ankylosing spondylitis (dated by TCRdb to between 2016 and 2019). Regarding the study in general: T cell receptor beta repertoires were profiled in healthy donors and ankylosing spondylitis patients so that disease-linked TCR variants could be found. In total, the full study cohort was made up of 110 or so healthy donors and approximately 24 ankylosing spondylitis patients. Peripheral blood was sampled, and synovial fluid was also collected from ankylosing spondylitis patients. Results and caveats for the whole study, not just this receptor: According to the report, matched synovial fluid samples from ankylosing spondylitis patients were significantly enriched for the disease-linked clones. A TCR beta motif of about 8 highly homologous amino acid variants appeared characteristic of blood from ankylosing spondylitis patients. Some motif variants had previously been reported in the synovial fluid and blood of reactive arthritis patients, which suggests shared mechanisms of disease initiation. The disease-linked clones had a CD8+ phenotype and were found at relatively low frequencies in peripheral blood.

Deletion took 6 bases off V and 0 bases off J, with a span of 8 bases between the germline ends. As encoded in the germline V gene (reference sequence), CDR1 is LNHNV while CDR2 is YYDKDF. The CDR3 covers 13 residues, taking in both the cysteine and the phenylalanine. Just CDR3 DNA is preserved here, 39 bases in frame from base 1. Recombination joined TRBV15 with TRBJ2-5, with the D gene call left open. The sequencing input was blood, either unsorted or a sorted T cell fraction (not recorded which). The receptor comes from a male donor with ankylosing spondylitis. For the CDR3, the sequence is CATRGPNQETQYF. At the DNA level, the sequence is TGTGCCACCAGAGGGCCTAACCAAGAGACCCAGTACTTC. Reference TRBV15 and TRBJ2-5 proteins supply the regions before and after the CDR3; the full variable domain is: DAMVIQNPRYQVTQFGKPVTLSCSQTLNHNVMYWYQQKSSQAPKLLFHYYDKDFNNEADTPDNFQSRRPNTSFCFLDIRSPGLGDTAMYLCATRGPNQETQYFGPGTRLLVL.